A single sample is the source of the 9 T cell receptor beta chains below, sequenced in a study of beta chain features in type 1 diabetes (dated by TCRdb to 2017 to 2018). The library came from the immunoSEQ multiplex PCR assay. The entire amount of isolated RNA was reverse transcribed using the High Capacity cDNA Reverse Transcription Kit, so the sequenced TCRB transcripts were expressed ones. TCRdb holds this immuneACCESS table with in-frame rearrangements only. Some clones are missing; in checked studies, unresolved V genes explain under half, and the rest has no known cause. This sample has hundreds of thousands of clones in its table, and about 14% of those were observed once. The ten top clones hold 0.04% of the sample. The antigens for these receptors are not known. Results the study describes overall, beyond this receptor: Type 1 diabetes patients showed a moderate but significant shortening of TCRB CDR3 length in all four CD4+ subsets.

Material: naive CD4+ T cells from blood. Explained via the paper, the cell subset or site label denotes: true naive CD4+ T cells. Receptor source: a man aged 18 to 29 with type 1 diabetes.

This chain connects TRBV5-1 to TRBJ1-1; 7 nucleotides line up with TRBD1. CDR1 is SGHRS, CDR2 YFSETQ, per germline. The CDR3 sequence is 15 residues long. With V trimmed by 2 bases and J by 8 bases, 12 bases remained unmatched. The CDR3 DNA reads TGCGCCAGCAGCTTACAGGGGTTCGATATCTCGGAAGCTTTCTTT. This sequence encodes CASSLQGFDISEAFF. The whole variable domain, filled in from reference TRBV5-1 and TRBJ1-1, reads KAGVTQTPRYLIKTRGQQVTLSCSPISGHRSVSWYQQTPGQGLQFLFEYFSETQRNKGNFPGRFSGRQFSNSRSEMNVSTLELGDSALYLCASSLQGFDISEAFFGQGTRLTVV.

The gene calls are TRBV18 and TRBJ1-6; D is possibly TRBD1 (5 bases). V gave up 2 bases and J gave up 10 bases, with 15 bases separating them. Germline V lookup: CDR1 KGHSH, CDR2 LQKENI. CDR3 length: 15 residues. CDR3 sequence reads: CASSPGVGVQSPLHF. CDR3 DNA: TGTGCCAGCTCACCAGGGGTAGGGGTGCAATCACCCCTCCACTTT.

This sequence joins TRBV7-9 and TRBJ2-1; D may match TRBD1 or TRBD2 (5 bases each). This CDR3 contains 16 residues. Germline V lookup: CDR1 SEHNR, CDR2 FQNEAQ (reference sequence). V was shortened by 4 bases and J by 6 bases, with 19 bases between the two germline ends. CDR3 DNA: TGTGCCAGCAGCTCCGAGGGTCCTCCGGGACGCAATGAGCAGTTCTTC. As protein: CASSSEGPPGRNEQFF.

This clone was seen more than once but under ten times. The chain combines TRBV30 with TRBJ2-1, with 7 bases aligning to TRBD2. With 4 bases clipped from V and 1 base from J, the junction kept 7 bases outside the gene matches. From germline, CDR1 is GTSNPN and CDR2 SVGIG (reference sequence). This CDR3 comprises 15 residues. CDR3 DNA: TGTGCCTGGAAACTTGGCGGGGGTTCCTACAATGAGCAGTTCTTC. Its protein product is CAWKLGGGSYNEQFF. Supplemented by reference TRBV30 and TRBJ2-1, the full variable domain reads SQTIHQWPATLVQPVGSPLSLECTVEGTSNPNLYWYRQAAGRGLQLLFYSVGIGQISSEVPQNLSASRPQDRQFILSSKKLLLSDSGFYLCAWKLGGGSYNEQFFGPGTRLTVL.

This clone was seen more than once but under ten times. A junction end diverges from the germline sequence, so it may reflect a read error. CDR3 sequence (DNA): TGTGCCAGCAGCTTAACAAGTCAAGATACCCAGTACTTC. Its translation is CASSLTSQDTQYF. The chain is built from TRBV5-6 and TRBJ2-5; no clear D. This CDR3 comprises 13 residues. Per germline, CDR1 SGHDT and CDR2 YYEEEE. The whole variable domain, remainder taken from reference TRBV5-6 and TRBJ2-5, is DAGVTQSPTHLIKTRGQQVTLRCSPKSGHDTVSWYQQALGQGPQFIFQYYEEEERQRGNFPDRFSGHQFPNYSSELNVNALLLGDSALYLCASSLTSQDTQYFGPGTRLLVL.

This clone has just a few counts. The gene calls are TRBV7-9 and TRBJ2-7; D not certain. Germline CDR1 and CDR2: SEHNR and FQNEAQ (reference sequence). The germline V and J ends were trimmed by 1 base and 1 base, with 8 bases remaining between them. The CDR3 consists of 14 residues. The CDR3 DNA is TGTGCCAGCAGCTTAGGGCAGAGATCCTACGAGCAGTACTTC. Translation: CASSLGQRSYEQYF.

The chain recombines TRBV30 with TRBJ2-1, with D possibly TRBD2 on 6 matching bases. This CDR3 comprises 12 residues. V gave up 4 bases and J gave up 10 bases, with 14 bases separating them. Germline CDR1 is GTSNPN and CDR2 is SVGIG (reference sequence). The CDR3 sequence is CAWTTGAGEQFF. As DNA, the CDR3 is TGTGCCTGGACCACCGGGGCGGGAGAGCAGTTCTTC.

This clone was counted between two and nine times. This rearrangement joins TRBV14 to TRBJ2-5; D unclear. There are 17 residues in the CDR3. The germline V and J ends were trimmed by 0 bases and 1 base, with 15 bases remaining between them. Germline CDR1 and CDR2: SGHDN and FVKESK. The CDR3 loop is CASSQELGRVRQETQYF. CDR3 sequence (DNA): TGTGCCAGCAGCCAAGAACTGGGTCGGGTCCGCCAAGAGACCCAGTACTTC.

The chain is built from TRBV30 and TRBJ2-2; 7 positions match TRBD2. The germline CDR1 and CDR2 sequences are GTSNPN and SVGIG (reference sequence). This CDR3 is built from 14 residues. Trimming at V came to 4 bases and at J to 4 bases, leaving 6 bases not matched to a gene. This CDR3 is CAWNLGTITGELFF. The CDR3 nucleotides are TGTGCCTGGAACTTGGGGACTATCACCGGGGAGCTGTTTTTT.